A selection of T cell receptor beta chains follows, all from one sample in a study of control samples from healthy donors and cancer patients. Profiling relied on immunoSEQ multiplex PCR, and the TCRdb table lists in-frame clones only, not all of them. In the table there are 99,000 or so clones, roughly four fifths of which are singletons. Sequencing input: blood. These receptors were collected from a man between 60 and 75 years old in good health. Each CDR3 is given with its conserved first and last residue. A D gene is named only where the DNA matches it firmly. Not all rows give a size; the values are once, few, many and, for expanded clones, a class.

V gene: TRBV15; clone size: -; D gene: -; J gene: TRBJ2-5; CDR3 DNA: TGTGCCACCAGCAGAGTCCTGCCGACAGGACAAGAGACCCAGTACTTC; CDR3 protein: CATSRVLPTGQETQYF
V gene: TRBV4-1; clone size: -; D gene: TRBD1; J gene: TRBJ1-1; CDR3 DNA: TGCGCCAGCAGCCATCAGGGGGGAGCTTTCTTT; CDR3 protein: CASSHQGGAFF
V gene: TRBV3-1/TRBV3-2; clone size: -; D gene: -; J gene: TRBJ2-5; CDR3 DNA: TGTGCCAGCAGCCAAGATCTTCTAGCCCAGGAGACCCAGTACTTC; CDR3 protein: CASSQDLLAQETQYF
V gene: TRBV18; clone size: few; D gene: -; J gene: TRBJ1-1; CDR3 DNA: TGTGCCAGCTCACCACCTCTCAGGGGCATGAACACTGAAGCTTTCTTT; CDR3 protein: CASSPPLRGMNTEAFF
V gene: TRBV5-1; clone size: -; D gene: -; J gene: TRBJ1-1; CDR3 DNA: TGCGCCAGCAGCCCTGGGGTGTCGGTCACTGAAGCTTTCTTT; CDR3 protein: CASSPGVSVTEAFF
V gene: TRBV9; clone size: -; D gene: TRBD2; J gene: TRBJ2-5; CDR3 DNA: TGTGCCAGCAGCGTAGGACTAGCGGGGTGGGAGACCCAGTACTTC; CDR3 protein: CASSVGLAGWETQYF
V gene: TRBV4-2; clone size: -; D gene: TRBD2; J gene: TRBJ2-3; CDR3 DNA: TGTGCCAGCAGCCAAGATTTGAGTCTAGCGGGGCTCAGGACGCAGTATTTT; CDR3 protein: CASSQDLSLAGLRTQYF
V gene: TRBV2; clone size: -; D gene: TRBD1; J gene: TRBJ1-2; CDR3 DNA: TGTGCCGGGGATCTCAGGGGGCGCGTCTATGGCTACACCTTC; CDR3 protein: CAGDLRGRVYGYTF
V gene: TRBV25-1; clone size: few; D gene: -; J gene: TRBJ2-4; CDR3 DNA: TGTGCCAGCACAGGGGACGGCATCGACATTCAGTACTTC; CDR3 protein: CASTGDGIDIQYF
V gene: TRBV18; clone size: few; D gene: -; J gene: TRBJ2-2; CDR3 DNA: TGTGCCAGCTCACCTTCCGTCGGCAGGCTCTCAATAGACACCGGGGAGCTGTTTTTT; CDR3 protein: CASSPSVGRLSIDTGELFF
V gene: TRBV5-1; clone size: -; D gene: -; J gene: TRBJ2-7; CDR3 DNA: TGCGCCAGCAGCTTCCTCCGGGACACCTCCTACGAGCAGTACTTC; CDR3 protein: CASSFLRDTSYEQYF
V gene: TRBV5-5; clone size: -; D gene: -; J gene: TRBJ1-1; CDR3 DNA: TGTGCCAGCAGCCGAGGGAAGATCTTGAACACTGAAGCTTTCTTT; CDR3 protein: CASSRGKILNTEAFF
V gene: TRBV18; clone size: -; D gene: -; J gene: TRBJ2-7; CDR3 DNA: TGTGCCAGCTCACCCGAGGGCAGTCTCTACGAGCAGTACTTC; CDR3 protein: CASSPEGSLYEQYF
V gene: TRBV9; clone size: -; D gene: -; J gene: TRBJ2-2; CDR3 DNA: TGTGCCAGCAGCGTAGGGTCCGGGCCCCTTATCGGGGAGCTGTTTTTT; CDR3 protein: CASSVGSGPLIGELFF
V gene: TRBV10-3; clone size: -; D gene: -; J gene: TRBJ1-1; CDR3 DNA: TGTGCCATCAGTGAGCCATTGAACACTGAAGCTTTCTTT; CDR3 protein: CAISEPLNTEAFF
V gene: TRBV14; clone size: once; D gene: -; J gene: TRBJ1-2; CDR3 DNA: TGTGCCAGCAGCCAAGTGGGGTATGGCTACACCTTC; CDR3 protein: CASSQVGYGYTF
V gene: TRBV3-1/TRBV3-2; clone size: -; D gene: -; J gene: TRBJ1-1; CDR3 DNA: TGTGCCAGCAGCCAAGCTTCGGGGAACACTGAAGCTTTCTTT; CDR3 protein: CASSQASGNTEAFF
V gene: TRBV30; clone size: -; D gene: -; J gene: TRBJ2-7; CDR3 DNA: TGTGCCTGGAGTGTTCGGGGAAGCGAGCAGTACTTC; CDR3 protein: CAWSVRGSEQYF
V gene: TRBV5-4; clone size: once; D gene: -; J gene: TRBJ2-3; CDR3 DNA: TGTGCCAGCAGCCGCCGAGGGAGTACAGATACGCAGTATTTT; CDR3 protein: CASSRRGSTDTQYF
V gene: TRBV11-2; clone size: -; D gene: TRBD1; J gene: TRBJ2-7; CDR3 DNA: TGTGCCAGCAGCCACTACAGGGGGACCGGGCGGGGCGAGCAGTACTTC; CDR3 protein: CASSHYRGTGRGEQYF